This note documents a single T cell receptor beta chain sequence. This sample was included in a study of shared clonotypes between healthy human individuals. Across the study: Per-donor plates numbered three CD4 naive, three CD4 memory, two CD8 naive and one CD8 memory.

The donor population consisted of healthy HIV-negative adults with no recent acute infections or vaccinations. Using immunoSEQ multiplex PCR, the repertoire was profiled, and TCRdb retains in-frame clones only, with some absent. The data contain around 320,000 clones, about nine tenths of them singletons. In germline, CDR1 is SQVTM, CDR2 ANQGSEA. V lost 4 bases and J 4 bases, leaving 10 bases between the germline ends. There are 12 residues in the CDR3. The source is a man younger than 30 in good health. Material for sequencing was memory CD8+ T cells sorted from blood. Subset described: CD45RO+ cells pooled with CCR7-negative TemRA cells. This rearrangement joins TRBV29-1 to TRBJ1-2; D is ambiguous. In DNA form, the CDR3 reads TGCAGCGTTGGGGAGGCGACCTATGGCTACACCTTC. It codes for CSVGEATYGYTF.